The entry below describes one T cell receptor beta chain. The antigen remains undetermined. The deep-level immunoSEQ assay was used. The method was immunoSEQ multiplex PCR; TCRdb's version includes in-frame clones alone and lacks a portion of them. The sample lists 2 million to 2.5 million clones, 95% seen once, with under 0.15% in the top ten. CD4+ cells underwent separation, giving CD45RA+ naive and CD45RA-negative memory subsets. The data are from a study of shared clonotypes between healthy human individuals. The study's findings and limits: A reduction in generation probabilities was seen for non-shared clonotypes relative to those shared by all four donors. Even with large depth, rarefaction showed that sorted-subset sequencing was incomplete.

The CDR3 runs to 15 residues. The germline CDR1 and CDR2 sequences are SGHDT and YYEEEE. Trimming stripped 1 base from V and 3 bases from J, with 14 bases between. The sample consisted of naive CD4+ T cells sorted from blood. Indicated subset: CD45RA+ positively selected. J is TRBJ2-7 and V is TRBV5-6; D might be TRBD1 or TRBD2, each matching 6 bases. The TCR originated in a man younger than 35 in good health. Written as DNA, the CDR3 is TGTGCCAGCAGCTTGAGGTGGAGGGGGTACTACGAGCAGTACTTC. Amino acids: CASSLRWRGYYEQYF.